This is a list of T cell receptor beta chains from one sample in a study of T cell changes during pregnancy in multiple sclerosis. TCRdb's table, derived via immunoSEQ multiplex PCR, lists solely in-frame clones and lacks some. This sample yields fewer than 70,000 clones, of which 85% to 95% are seen a single time; roughly 3% belongs to the top ten. The source material was CD8+ T cells from peripheral blood mononuclear cells, sampled in the third trimester of pregnancy. The receptors derive from a female donor in good health, enrolled as a control in a pregnancy study. Each CDR3 is given with its conserved first and last residue. D genes are given only for firm matches. Expanded clones are given a class, and other clones once, few, many or no size at all.

size | J | V | D | CDR3 | DNA
NA | TRBJ2-7 | TRBV6-5 | TRBD2 | CASSTGRAGTYEQYF | TGTGCCAGCAGTACCGGGAGGGCAGGAACCTACGAGCAGTACTTC
NA | TRBJ2-7 | TRBV6-1 | TRBD2 | CASSGYRRTSGDSYYWEQYF | TGTGCCAGCAGTGGATACAGAAGGACTAGCGGGGACTCGTACTATTGGGAGCAGTACTTC
NA | TRBJ2-7 | TRBV30 | TRBD1 | CAWSFNRGSAYF | TGTGCCTGGAGTTTTAACAGGGGATCGGCGTACTTC
NA | TRBJ1-2 | TRBV27 | TRBD1 | CASREGTVSGYTF | TGTGCCAGCAGGGAGGGGACAGTGTCGGGCTACACCTTC
once | TRBJ2-5 | TRBV5-1 | TRBD1 | CASSLTTGQQETQYF | TGCGCCAGCAGCCTAACGACAGGGCAGCAAGAGACCCAGTACTTC
NA | TRBJ1-6 | TRBV5-6 | TRBD1 | CASRETGERSPLHF | TGTGCCAGCAGGGAGACAGGGGAGCGTTCACCCCTCCACTTT
NA | TRBJ1-1 | TRBV30 | NA | CAWSVMPGGLNTEAFF | TGTGCCTGGAGTGTAATGCCGGGGGGACTGAACACTGAAGCTTTCTTT
NA | TRBJ1-5 | TRBV19 | TRBD1 | CASMDSEGTGESSPQHF | TGTGCCAGTATGGATTCCGAGGGAACAGGGGAGTCCAGCCCCCAGCATTTT
once | TRBJ1-2 | TRBV6-5 | NA | CASRGGRSYGYTF | TGTGCCAGCAGGGGCGGGAGATCCTATGGCTACACCTTC
few | TRBJ1-1 | TRBV4-3 | TRBD1 | CASSQATTGVGTEAFF | TGCGCCAGCAGCCAAGCGACGACAGGGGTAGGGACTGAAGCTTTCTTT
NA | TRBJ1-1 | TRBV7-2 | NA | CASSLRGVGTEAFF | TGTGCCAGCAGCTTACGGGGAGTAGGGACTGAAGCTTTCTTT
NA | TRBJ2-7 | TRBV7-2 | NA | CASSLALDGIDEQYF | TGTGCCAGCAGCTTAGCTCTAGACGGAATTGACGAGCAGTACTTC
NA | TRBJ2-7 | TRBV4-3 | NA | CASSLGTGSEQYF | TGCGCCAGCAGCCTCGGGACTGGCTCAGAGCAGTACTTC
NA | TRBJ1-1 | TRBV7-8 | NA | CASSLAEITGMNTEAFF | TGTGCCAGCAGCTTAGCGGAGATAACAGGGATGAACACTGAAGCTTTCTTT
NA | TRBJ1-1 | TRBV27 | TRBD1 | CASSFGQGATEAFF | TGTGCCAGCAGTTTCGGACAGGGGGCAACTGAAGCTTTCTTT
NA | TRBJ1-1 | TRBV4-3 | NA | CASSQDLYTYTEAFF | TGCGCCAGCAGCCAAGATTTATACACCTACACTGAAGCTTTCTTT
NA | TRBJ2-7 | TRBV7-9 | NA | CASSLSQTYEQYF | TGTGCCAGCAGCTTAAGCCAAACCTACGAGCAGTACTTC
NA | TRBJ1-2 | TRBV9 | TRBD1 | CASSPGGEYGYTF | TGTGCCAGCAGCCCAGGGGGCGAATATGGCTACACCTTC
NA | TRBJ2-1 | TRBV7-9 | NA | CASRGRAGAYNEQFF | TGTGCCAGCAGAGGCCGCGCGGGGGCTTACAATGAGCAGTTCTTC
NA | TRBJ1-2 | TRBV4-3 | NA | CASSPSWGGKFGYTF | TGCGCCAGCAGCCCATCCTGGGGGGGGAAGTTCGGCTACACCTTC
NA | TRBJ2-1 | TRBV27 | TRBD2 | CASSSSGGAYNEQFF | TGTGCCAGCAGTTCTAGCGGGGGGGCCTACAATGAGCAGTTCTTC
NA | TRBJ2-1 | TRBV7-9 | TRBD1 | CASSTRDRVPYNEQFF | TGTGCCAGCAGCACGCGGGACAGGGTCCCCTACAATGAGCAGTTCTTC
NA | TRBJ1-1 | TRBV15 | NA | CATSRSPMGGNTEAFF | TGTGCCACCAGCAGATCTCCCATGGGGGGGAACACTGAAGCTTTCTTT
NA | TRBJ2-7 | TRBV27 | TRBD2 | CASSILAGGPLEQYF | TGTGCCAGCAGCATTTTAGCGGGGGGGCCGCTCGAGCAGTACTTC
NA | TRBJ2-5 | TRBV11-2 | NA | CASSRPSPGGETQYF | TGTGCCAGCAGCCGGCCTAGTCCCGGAGGGGAGACCCAGTACTTC
NA | TRBJ1-1 | TRBV4-1 | TRBD1 | CASRGQGTEAFF | TGCGCCAGCAGAGGACAGGGAACTGAAGCTTTCTTT
NA | TRBJ1-4 | TRBV5-6 | NA | CASSLFRGGQLPEKLFF | TGTGCCAGCAGCTTGTTTCGGGGTGGACAGCTCCCTGAAAAACTGTTTTTT
NA | TRBJ1-1 | TRBV7-8 | NA | CASSLVGANTEAFF | TGTGCCAGCAGCTTAGTGGGGGCCAACACTGAAGCTTTCTTT
NA | TRBJ1-1 | TRBV6-1 | NA | CASISRPTGNTEAFF | TGTGCCAGCATCAGCCGTCCGACAGGGAACACTGAAGCTTTCTTT
NA | TRBJ1-1 | TRBV30 | NA | CAWSLRLGHSNTEAFF | TGTGCCTGGAGTCTCCGATTGGGACATTCGAACACTGAAGCTTTCTTT
once | TRBJ2-7 | TRBV13 | TRBD1 | CASSVYRGQHEQYF | TGTGCCAGCAGCGTATACAGGGGGCAACACGAGCAGTACTTC
NA | TRBJ1-2 | TRBV9 | TRBD1 | CASSDVGQGLFGYTF | TGTGCCAGCAGCGACGTTGGACAGGGGCTTTTTGGCTACACCTTC
NA | TRBJ2-7 | TRBV21-1 | NA | CASHEKGLAAPTGYF | TGTGCCAGCCACGAGAAGGGGCTAGCGGCTCCAACCGGGTACTTC
NA | TRBJ2-5 | TRBV4-3 | TRBD1 | CASSQDLRGKTQYF | TGCGCCAGCAGCCAAGATCTCAGGGGGAAGACCCAGTACTTC
NA | TRBJ2-1 | TRBV2 | NA | CASRDTSGVRSNNEQFF | TGTGCCAGCAGGGATACTTCAGGGGTACGGTCGAACAATGAGCAGTTCTTC
NA | TRBJ2-2 | TRBV19 | TRBD1 | CASSLSGGVAGELFF | TGTGCCAGTAGTCTCTCAGGGGGTGTGGCCGGGGAGCTGTTTTTT
NA | TRBJ2-2 | TRBV27 | TRBD2 | CASSLRVGGSTGELFF | TGTGCCAGCAGTTTACGGGTGGGGGGGAGCACCGGGGAGCTGTTTTTT
NA | TRBJ1-2 | TRBV7-9 | NA | CASSPRGGAYGYTF | TGTGCCAGCAGCCCGAGGGGCGGGGCATATGGCTACACCTTC
NA | TRBJ1-2 | TRBV7-9 | TRBD1 | CASSPTSGQGAGGYTF | TGTGCCAGCAGCCCCACCTCGGGACAGGGGGCGGGTGGCTACACCTTC
NA | TRBJ2-3 | TRBV11-2 | NA | CASKDWSTDTQYF | TGTGCCAGCAAAGACTGGAGCACAGATACGCAGTATTTT
NA | TRBJ2-3 | TRBV5-1 | TRBD2 | CASSLAPRGASTDTQYF | TGCGCCAGCAGCTTGGCCCCGCGGGGGGCAAGCACAGATACGCAGTATTTT
once | TRBJ2-3 | TRBV29-1 | NA | CSLITDTQYF | TGCAGCCTTATCACAGATACGCAGTATTTT
NA | TRBJ2-7 | TRBV14 | NA | CASSQVGRSYEQYF | TGTGCCAGCAGCCAGGTAGGGAGGTCCTACGAGCAGTACTTC
NA | TRBJ1-1 | TRBV9 | NA | CASSVVLGGHTEAFF | TGTGCCAGCAGCGTAGTTCTCGGGGGTCACACTGAAGCTTTCTTT
NA | TRBJ1-1 | TRBV10-3 | TRBD1 | CAISESGSGGTEAFF | TGTGCCATCAGTGAGTCGGGTTCAGGGGGCACTGAAGCTTTCTTT
once | TRBJ1-1 | TRBV6-5 | TRBD1 | CASSSGQGRGDAFF | TGTGCCAGCAGTTCCGGACAGGGCCGGGGGGACGCTTTCTTT
once | TRBJ2-7 | TRBV30 | NA | CAWSPSPGTLYEQYF | TGTGCCTGGAGTCCGTCGCCCGGGACACTCTACGAGCAGTACTTC
NA | TRBJ2-7 | TRBV10-2 | NA | CASSEGRRSYEQYF | TGCGCCAGCAGTGAAGGCAGGCGCTCCTACGAGCAGTACTTC
NA | TRBJ2-1 | TRBV7-9 | NA | CASSLTPNEQFF | TGTGCCAGCAGCTTAACTCCGAATGAGCAGTTCTTC
NA | TRBJ2-3 | TRBV9 | TRBD1 | CASSPQTGAGVTDTQYF | TGTGCCAGCAGCCCACAAACAGGGGCAGGCGTCACAGATACGCAGTATTTT
NA | TRBJ1-1 | TRBV5-4 | NA | CASSRSQGQPGTEAFF | TGTGCCAGCAGCCGCTCGCAGGGGCAACCAGGAACTGAAGCTTTTTTT
once | TRBJ1-6 | TRBV4-3 | TRBD1 | CASSQGTGDSPLHF | TGCGCCAGCAGCCAAGGGACAGGGGATTCACCCCTCCACTTT
NA | TRBJ1-1 | TRBV6-1 | NA | CASRASMNTEAFF | TGTGCCAGCAGAGCGAGCATGAACACTGAAGCTTTCTTT
NA | TRBJ2-7 | TRBV7-9 | NA | CASSPSLQGLLSYEQYF | TGTGCCAGCAGCCCCTCATTACAGGGCTTACTTTCCTACGAGCAGTACTTC
NA | TRBJ2-7 | TRBV4-3 | NA | CASSQGSGTPPGEQYF | TGCGCCAGCAGCCAAGGATCCGGGACTCCGCCGGGGGAGCAGTACTTC
NA | TRBJ1-4 | TRBV27 | TRBD1 | CASSLAQGDEKLFF | TGTGCCAGCAGTCTGGCGCAGGGGGATGAAAAACTGTTTTTT
NA | TRBJ2-7 | TRBV27 | TRBD1 | CATGPTGTGGIEQYF | TGTGCCACAGGCCCCACCGGGACAGGGGGCATCGAGCAGTACTTC
NA | TRBJ1-1 | TRBV14 | TRBD1 | CASSPKGQEYGGNTEAFF | TGTGCCAGCAGCCCTAAGGGACAGGAGTACGGAGGGAACACTGAAGCTTTCTTT
NA | TRBJ1-1 | TRBV9 | NA | CASSVETGPTEAFF | TGTGCCAGCAGTGTCGAGACAGGCCCCACTGAAGCTTTCTTT